Listed below are T cell receptor beta chains from one sample, sequenced in a study of shared clonotypes between healthy human individuals. TCRdb's table, derived via immunoSEQ multiplex PCR, lists solely in-frame clones and lacks some. The table lists about 600,000 clones, roughly 98% of them singletons. The material sequenced was naive CD8+ T cells sorted from blood. The receptors here all came from a man aged 25-45 years in good health. CDR3s include the opening cysteine and the closing phenylalanine or tryptophan. Each record gives: V gene, D gene, J gene, clone size, CDR3 protein, CDR3 DNA. The D gene is left open where the match is weak. Clone size is stated in some rows and not others, as once, few, many or a class when expanded.

V: TRBV27; D: TRBD1; J: TRBJ2-7; size: -; CDR3: CASSFQGAYEQYF; DNA: TGTGCCAGCAGTTTTCAGGGGGCATACGAGCAGTACTTC
V: TRBV28; D: -; J: TRBJ1-5; size: -; CDR3: CASSFIGISNQPQHF; DNA: TGTGCCAGCAGTTTCATTGGGATTAGCAATCAGCCCCAGCATTTT
V: TRBV7-8; D: TRBD1; J: TRBJ1-5; size: -; CDR3: CASSPDRVGNQPQHF; DNA: TGTGCCAGCAGTCCCGACAGGGTAGGGAATCAGCCCCAGCATTTT
V: TRBV6-1; D: TRBD2; J: TRBJ2-7; size: -; CDR3: CASSDSGRAALEQYF; DNA: TGTGCCAGCAGTGATAGCGGGAGGGCCGCCCTCGAGCAGTACTTC
V: TRBV14; D: TRBD1; J: TRBJ2-1; size: -; CDR3: CASSQTPRRTGNSYNEQFF; DNA: TGTGCCAGCAGCCAGACGCCGCGCAGGACAGGGAACTCCTACAATGAGCAGTTCTTC
V: TRBV10-2; D: -; J: TRBJ2-1; size: once; CDR3: CASSLINEQFF; DNA: TGCGCCAGCAGCCTTATTAATGAGCAGTTCTTC
V: TRBV5-5; D: TRBD1; J: TRBJ2-7; size: -; CDR3: CASSLRQGGYEQYF; DNA: TGTGCCAGCAGCTTGCGACAGGGTGGTTACGAGCAGTACTTC
V: TRBV28; D: TRBD1; J: TRBJ1-3; size: -; CDR3: CASINRGLGENTIYF; DNA: TGTGCCAGCATAAACAGGGGTCTGGGGGAAAACACCATATATTTT
V: TRBV29-1; D: TRBD2; J: TRBJ2-1; size: -; CDR3: CSVHSREGPYNEQFF; DNA: TGCAGCGTACACAGTCGGGAGGGCCCCTACAATGAGCAGTTCTTC
V: TRBV19; D: TRBD1; J: TRBJ2-7; size: -; CDR3: CASSITGTAYEQYF; DNA: TGTGCCAGTAGTATCACAGGGACAGCCTACGAGCAGTACTTC
V: TRBV29-1; D: -; J: TRBJ2-1; size: -; CDR3: CSVGVSSYNEQFF; DNA: TGCAGCGTAGGAGTCAGCTCCTACAATGAGCAGTTCTTC
V: TRBV27; D: TRBD1; J: TRBJ1-1; size: -; CDR3: CASRPDRVATEAFF; DNA: TGTGCCAGCAGGCCGGACAGGGTGGCCACTGAAGCTTTCTTT
V: TRBV7-6; D: -; J: TRBJ2-2; size: -; CDR3: CASSLEVNANTGELFF; DNA: TGTGCCAGCAGCTTAGAGGTTAACGCGAACACCGGGGAGCTGTTTTTT
V: TRBV4-2; D: -; J: TRBJ2-2; size: -; CDR3: CASTQGVAVSGELFF; DNA: TGTGCCAGCACCCAAGGGGTAGCCGTTTCCGGGGAGCTGTTTTTT
V: TRBV2; D: -; J: TRBJ2-7; size: once; CDR3: CASRPPGDSYEQYF; DNA: TGTGCCAGCAGACCGCCAGGGGATTCCTACGAGCAGTACTTC
V: TRBV4-2; D: -; J: TRBJ1-3; size: -; CDR3: CASSPRRTGGNTIYF; DNA: TGTGCCAGCAGCCCCAGGCGGACGGGTGGAAACACCATATATTTT
V: TRBV2; D: TRBD2; J: TRBJ2-7; size: -; CDR3: CARTTGTSKTYEQYF; DNA: TGTGCCAGAACTACCGGGACTAGTAAAACCTACGAGCAGTACTTC
V: TRBV28; D: -; J: TRBJ1-2; size: -; CDR3: CASSLSVARANYGYTF; DNA: TGTGCCAGCAGTTTATCGGTCGCCAGAGCTAACTATGGCTACACCTTC
V: TRBV9; D: -; J: TRBJ2-3; size: -; CDR3: CASSVDPGLGTDTQYF; DNA: TGTGCCAGCAGCGTAGATCCAGGGCTCGGCACAGATACGCAGTATTTT
V: TRBV6-5; D: -; J: TRBJ2-7; size: -; CDR3: CASSPVVGEQYF; DNA: TGTGCCAGCAGCCCTGTGGTGGGCGAGCAGTACTTC
V: TRBV7-9; D: -; J: TRBJ2-5; size: -; CDR3: CASSNQETQYF; DNA: TGTGCCAGCAGTAACCAAGAGACCCAGTACTTC
V: TRBV11-3; D: TRBD1; J: TRBJ2-1; size: -; CDR3: CASSLMPGQGPGNEQFF; DNA: TGTGCCAGCAGCTTAATGCCGGGACAGGGGCCGGGGAATGAGCAGTTCTTC
V: TRBV5-6; D: TRBD2; J: TRBJ2-1; size: once; CDR3: CASSTAPSGFYNEQFF; DNA: TGTGCCAGCAGCACAGCGCCTAGCGGGTTCTACAATGAGCAGTTCTTC
V: TRBV29-1; D: -; J: TRBJ2-3; size: -; CDR3: CSVDWGARTDTQYF; DNA: TGCAGCGTTGATTGGGGGGCTAGAACAGATACGCAGTATTTT
V: TRBV9; D: -; J: TRBJ2-1; size: -; CDR3: CASSVGLEQFF; DNA: TGTGCCAGCAGCGTAGGATTAGAGCAGTTCTTC
V: TRBV2; D: -; J: TRBJ2-3; size: -; CDR3: CASSGTISGAGTDTQYF; DNA: TGTGCCAGCAGCGGAACCATTTCAGGGGCCGGCACAGATACGCAGTATTTT
V: TRBV13; D: -; J: TRBJ2-1; size: -; CDR3: CASSLGGSNEQFF; DNA: TGTGCCAGCAGCTTGGGGGGCTCCAATGAGCAGTTCTTC
V: TRBV28; D: -; J: TRBJ1-3; size: -; CDR3: CTSSPGSGNTIYF; DNA: TGTACCAGCTCCCCCGGCTCTGGAAACACCATATATTTT
V: TRBV21-1; D: -; J: TRBJ1-2; size: -; CDR3: CASRGRGRCVPNYGYTF; DNA: TGTGCCAGCAGAGGGAGGGGGCGGTGTGTACCGAACTATGGCTACACCTTC
V: TRBV19; D: -; J: TRBJ1-1; size: -; CDR3: CASSMGRGAFF; DNA: TGTGCCAGTAGTATGGGCCGGGGGGCTTTCTTT
V: TRBV28; D: -; J: TRBJ1-2; size: once; CDR3: CASSSIGTRGDYGYTF; DNA: TGTGCCAGCAGTTCGATAGGAACCCGTGGTGACTATGGCTACACCTTC
V: TRBV7-2; D: TRBD2; J: TRBJ2-7; size: once; CDR3: CASSLAGEIYEQYF; DNA: TGTGCCAGCAGCCTAGCGGGAGAGATATACGAGCAGTACTTC
V: TRBV11-2; D: TRBD2; J: TRBJ2-1; size: -; CDR3: CASSYSGGSYNEQFF; DNA: TGTGCCAGCAGCTACAGCGGGGGATCCTACAATGAGCAGTTCTTC
V: TRBV6-5; D: TRBD1; J: TRBJ2-7; size: -; CDR3: CASSYGTGGYEQYF; DNA: TGTGCCAGCAGTTACGGGACAGGGGGATACGAGCAGTACTTC
V: TRBV19; D: -; J: TRBJ2-3; size: -; CDR3: CASSISYSTDTQYF; DNA: TGTGCCAGTAGTATAAGTTATTCGACAGATACGCAGTATTTT
V: TRBV9; D: -; J: TRBJ1-3; size: -; CDR3: CASSAPGVGHSGNTIYF; DNA: TGTGCCAGCAGCGCCCCAGGGGTAGGCCACTCTGGAAACACCATATATTTT
V: TRBV29-1; D: -; J: TRBJ2-6; size: -; CDR3: CSVEDLGDLGSGANVLTF; DNA: TGCAGCGTTGAAGATCTTGGGGACTTGGGCTCTGGGGCCAACGTCCTGACTTTC
V: TRBV7-3; D: -; J: TRBJ2-2; size: -; CDR3: CASSLKPGLATGELFF; DNA: TGTGCCAGCAGCTTAAAACCAGGCCTCGCCACCGGGGAGCTGTTTTTT
V: TRBV27; D: TRBD2; J: TRBJ2-3; size: -; CDR3: CASSLSWQRAGGTDTQYF; DNA: TGTGCCAGCAGTTTATCGTGGCAAAGGGCGGGGGGCACAGATACGCAGTATTTT
V: TRBV5-6; D: TRBD2; J: TRBJ2-7; size: -; CDR3: CASSHTRTSGPSSYEQYF; DNA: TGTGCCAGCAGCCACACTAGGACTAGCGGGCCTAGCTCCTACGAGCAGTACTTC
V: TRBV14; D: -; J: TRBJ1-1; size: -; CDR3: CASSPSLTGGRVAFF; DNA: TGTGCCAGCAGCCCGAGTTTGACCGGGGGGCGGGTAGCTTTCTTT
V: TRBV7-9; D: TRBD2; J: TRBJ2-2; size: -; CDR3: CASSTTGTSSVGSGELFF; DNA: TGTGCCAGCAGCACCACAGGGACTAGCAGCGTTGGATCCGGGGAGCTGTTTTTT
V: TRBV27; D: -; J: TRBJ1-5; size: once; CDR3: CASSLVGPQPQHF; DNA: TGTGCCAGCAGTTTAGTAGGGCCTCAGCCCCAGCATTTT
V: TRBV5-1; D: -; J: TRBJ2-7; size: once; CDR3: CASSFIVDEQYF; DNA: TGCGCCAGCAGCTTCATAGTGGACGAGCAGTACTTC
V: TRBV27; D: -; J: TRBJ2-2; size: -; CDR3: CASSRGLNTGELFF; DNA: TGTGCCAGCAGTCGTGGCCTGAACACCGGGGAGCTGTTTTTT
V: TRBV29-1; D: TRBD2; J: TRBJ2-2; size: -; CDR3: CSVELAGTNTGELFF; DNA: TGCAGCGTGGAACTAGCGGGAACGAACACCGGGGAGCTGTTTTTT
V: TRBV27; D: -; J: TRBJ1-1; size: -; CDR3: CASSGRGNTEAFF; DNA: TGTGCCAGCAGTGGACGAGGGAACACTGAAGCTTTCTTT
V: TRBV7-2; D: -; J: TRBJ2-3; size: -; CDR3: CASSLDSDTQYF; DNA: TGTGCCAGCAGCTTAGACTCTGATACGCAGTATTTT
V: TRBV28; D: -; J: TRBJ2-7; size: -; CDR3: CASSLDGYYEQYF; DNA: TGTGCCAGCAGTTTGGACGGATACTACGAGCAGTACTTC